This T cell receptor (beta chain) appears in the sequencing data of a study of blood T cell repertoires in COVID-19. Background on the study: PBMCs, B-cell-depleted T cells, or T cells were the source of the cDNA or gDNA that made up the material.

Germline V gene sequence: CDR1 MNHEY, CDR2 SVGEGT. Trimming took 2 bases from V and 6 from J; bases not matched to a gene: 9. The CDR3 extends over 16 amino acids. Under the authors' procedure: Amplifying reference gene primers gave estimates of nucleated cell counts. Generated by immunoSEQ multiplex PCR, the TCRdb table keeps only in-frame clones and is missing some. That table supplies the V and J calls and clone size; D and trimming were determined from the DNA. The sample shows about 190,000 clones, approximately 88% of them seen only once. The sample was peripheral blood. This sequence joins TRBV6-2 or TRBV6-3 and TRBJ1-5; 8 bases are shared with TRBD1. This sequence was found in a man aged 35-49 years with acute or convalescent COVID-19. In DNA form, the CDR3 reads TGTGCCAGCAGTTACCCCCGGCAGGGGGCGGGTCAGCCCCAGCATTTT. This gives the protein CASSYPRQGAGQPQHF.